This TCR beta chain was captured by sequencing in a study of cytomegalovirus exposure and HLA in healthy donors. Use of 60 Vbeta and 13 Jbeta primers characterized the PCR. Original methodology: An analysis performed later counted 73 million or so unique TCR beta chains (roughly 11 million of them shared). Measured with immunoSEQ multiplex PCR; TCRdb has only the in-frame clones, and not every one. V and J calls plus clone size are reproduced from that table; the DNA served to infer D and trimming. The repertoire includes approximately 70,000 clones, roughly four fifths of them detected once, and approximately 6.3% sits in the top ten. Healthy people donating bone marrow made up the donors. Germline values: CDR1 SNHLY, CDR2 FYNNEI. The CDR3 extends over 14 amino acids. The ends lost 7 bases at V and 2 bases at J; junction bases unmatched: 6.

The chain employs TRBV2 and TRBJ1-2, with TRBD1 identical over 8 bases. The sample taken for sequencing was PBMCs. The sequence was collected from a middle-aged man in good health and CMV-seronegative. The CDR3 reads CASTVQGGNYGYTF. CDR3 in DNA: TGTGCCAGCACCGTACAGGGGGGGAACTATGGCTACACCTTC. Supplemented by reference TRBV2 and TRBJ1-2, the full variable domain reads EPEVTQTPSHQVTQMGQEVILRCVPISNHLYFYWYRQILGQKVEFLVSFYNNEISEKSEIFDDQFSVERPDGSNFTLKIRSTKLEDSAMYFCASTVQGGNYGYTFGSGTRLTVV.